This entry features one T cell receptor (beta chain) sequence. This sample was included in a study of blood T cell repertoires in COVID-19. There are 14 residues in the CDR3. Germline values: CDR1 ENHRY, CDR2 SYGVKD. Trimming pared 6 bases from V and 6 bases from J, leaving 17 bases between. Seattle patients were enrolled during active infection and followed longitudinally. Original analysis: Reference gene primer amplification gave estimated nucleated cell counts. Produced via immunoSEQ multiplex PCR; TCRdb's table is partial and in-frame only. V, J and clone size reflect that table, while D and trimming were determined from the DNA. The table lists around 150,000 clones, about 85% of them singletons.

The origin of this receptor is a human donor with COVID-19, enrolled during active disease. The donor label of this sample is uncertain. The rearrangement uses TRBV10-3 and TRBJ1-2; tentatively, D is TRBD1 (6 bases). Sample: peripheral blood. The DNA for the CDR3 is TGTGCCATCAGAGGTACAGGGATCGGGCATGGCTACACCTTC. Its translation: CAIRGTGIGHGYTF.